The clone carrying this T cell receptor (beta chain) is categorized as large. The entry originates in a study of long-term antiretroviral therapy in people with HIV. Investigators performed immunoSEQ version v3.0 at survey level. Clones were sequenced by immunoSEQ multiplex PCR, and TCRdb holds only the in-frame ones, with some missing. Of approximately 11,000 clones listed, around three quarters are singletons. This CDR3 comprises 14 residues. Trimming removed 0 bases from V and 8 bases from J, with 14 bases in between. Germline V CDR1 and CDR2: SGDLS, YYNGEE. This sequence joins TRBV9 and TRBJ1-2; D might be TRBD1 (5 bases). The receptor comes from a man aged 30-40 years with HIV. Sample: unsorted PBMCs, taken at the start of antiretroviral therapy, before treatment. The CDR3 DNA follows: TGTGCCAGCAGCGTAGGAGGGGCAAGTCTGGGCTACACCTTC. Protein sequence: CASSVGGASLGYTF.